This TCR beta chain was recovered during a study of vaccination and CD4 T cells after COVID-19 (dated by TCRdb to the early 2020s). Context from the whole study: Six males and four females were included in the convalescent cohort, with two Hispanic individuals, seven Caucasians, two Asians and one multiracial person represented. Overlapping spike peptide pools from SARS-CoV-2 and from the common cold coronaviruses HCoV-NL63, HCoV-OC43 and HCoV-229E were used as culture stimuli. In nine to eleven COVID-19 convalescent patients and a handful of infection-naive healthy vaccine recipients, researchers compared the spike-specific CD4+ TCR repertoire from before mRNA vaccination with the repertoire from after. Post-vaccine blood samples were collected a median of about 11 weeks after the second vaccine dose, ranging from roughly 12 to 241 days. Memory CD4+ T cell crossreactivity between SARS-CoV-2 and common cold coronavirus spike proteins was assessed at the TCR clonotype level in an earlier paper using these donors. As controls, cultures received a CEFX viral epitope pool (the positive control), an HIV-1 Nef peptide pool (the negative control), or no peptide at all. Post-COVID blood samples were collected from convalescent patients a median of around 96 days after diagnosis, with a range of roughly 35 to 180 days. Each participant got two doses of either the Pfizer-BioNTech BNT162b2 vaccine (n=8) or the Moderna mRNA-1273 vaccine (n=2).

The library was generated by PCR. DNA from cultured CD4+ T cells was subjected to TCR sequencing with the Oncomine TCR Beta short-read assay at the Johns Hopkins FTIC core. The QIAamp micro DNA kit was used to extract genomic DNA from the cultured CD4+ T cells. Oncomine TCR Beta libraries made from cultured CD4+ T cells were pooled using unique dual indexes and sequenced on an Illumina iSeq 100. Concerning the study's data processing: Non-productive sequences were removed, and CDR3s that did not start with C, did not end with F or W, or were shorter than 7 amino acids were discarded. The MANAFEST web application identified antigen-specific clonotypes by comparing peptide-stimulated wells against reference wells and other culture wells. An FDR below 0.05, an odds ratio above 5, and a productive frequency above 0.1% in at least two of three replicate wells were required for clones to be considered positive. A clonotype counted as cross-reactive if it showed significant expansion both in the SARS-CoV-2 spike wells and in at least one common cold coronavirus spike condition. Using R version 3.6.1, CDR3 homology was evaluated through Levenshtein distances (stringdist) along with unrooted phylogenetic trees (ape). TCRdb redid the processing of the public reads, applying fastp at Q25 and MiXCR, and retained in-frame beta chains. CDR3 protein sequences are deduplicated, and each keeps its most common genes and DNA. It is TCRdb's table, rather than the study itself, that gives the V and J calls and clone size. In all, the sample holds 6,500 to 7,000 distinct CDR3 sequences, and about 71% of those were seen once. 35% to 45% of the sample is taken by the ten largest.

Deletion took 4 bases off V and 5 bases off J, with a span of 21 bases between the germline ends. As encoded in the germline V gene, CDR1 is SGHVS while CDR2 is FNYEAQ. From its cysteine to its phenylalanine, the CDR3 spans 16 amino acids. The CDR3 DNA has 48 bases and is translated from base 1. Interpreted using the paper, the treatment or condition label stands for: approximately nine-day PBMC culture with coronavirus spike peptide pools or control peptides (ViraFEST assay). CD4+ T cells from unexposed donors were collected before the COVID-19 pandemic (2011-2018). The ViraFEST assay, used in the study, expanded antigen-specific T cells with peptide pools and then identified the expanded clonotypes through TCR sequencing. Approximately 2.1 million PBMCs per well were cultured in IMDM with 5% human AB serum and approximately 10 IU/ml IL-2, plus 10 ug/ml peptide pools. Half of the culture medium was replaced with fresh IL-2-containing medium on days 3 and 7. After around 11 days of culture, CD4+ T cells were isolated by negative selection using the EasySep CD4+ T cell isolation kit. As cell number allowed, CD4+ T cells from unexposed donors were tested for reactivity to SARS-CoV-2 S and N and to four common cold coronavirus spike pools. Ficoll-Paque Plus gradient centrifugation was used to isolate PBMCs from whole blood, and the isolated PBMCs were then either used fresh or cryopreserved at -140C. In general, triplicate wells were set up for every culture condition. Leukapheresis product for the unexposed donors was purchased commercially.

This clonotype has just one count. Its antigen has not been determined. No base quality information exists; no much larger clone differs at one position. A single read offers scant evidence. Broad study findings and their caveats: Relatively few convalescent patients were included in the study, and early timepoints after natural infection were not analyzed. In convalescent patients, a median roughly 86% of post-vaccine SARS-CoV-2-reactive clones were detected only after vaccination, suggesting vaccine-specific priming. An increase in the median number of SARS-CoV-2-reactive clonotypes from approximately 20 after infection to about 39 after vaccination was observed, but the change was not found to be significant. Of the vaccine-specific clones in convalescent patients, 304 of 307, or nearly all, reacted only to SARS-CoV-2 spike and did not cross-react with common cold coronaviruses.

The TCR comes from a human donor in good health. The rearrangement combines TRBV7-6 with TRBJ2-7; the D element could tentatively be TRBD1 or TRBD2, as 6 bases agree for each. Material for sequencing was CD4+ T cells from blood, cultured in vitro. In nucleotides, the sequence is TGTGCCAGCAGCTCCATGGGGGGCCGACCCGGGGACGAGCAGTACTTC. Its translation reads: CASSSMGGRPGDEQYF.